Shown below are 20 T cell receptor beta chains from a single sample sequenced in a study of blood T cell repertoires in COVID-19. Generated by immunoSEQ multiplex PCR, the TCRdb table keeps only in-frame clones and is missing some. The sample yields 200,000 or so clones, around 83% seen once. The sample comprised peripheral blood. The receptor source for this set is a woman in her forties with acute or convalescent COVID-19.

The V call is TRBV28, the J call TRBJ2-7, with 10 bases matching TRBD2. The germline CDR1 and CDR2 sequences are MDHEN and SYDVKM. V gave up 1 base and J gave up 7 bases; unmatched junction bases: 7. This CDR3 has 15 amino acids. The CDR3 DNA reads TGTGCCAGCAGTTTATTTTTAGCGGGGGGTCAAGAGCAGTACTTC. The encoded protein is CASSLFLAGGQEQYF.

This clone was picked up one time. The V call is TRBV2, the J call TRBJ2-5; maybe TRBD2 (7 bases). V was pared by 6 bases and J by 1 base, with 15 bases between. The CDR3 consists of 15 residues. Germline V CDR1 and CDR2: SNHLY, FYNNEI. Written as DNA, the CDR3 is TGTGCCAGCAGAGTTAGGAGGGGGGGCCAAGAGACCCAGTACTTC. Translation: CASRVRRGGQETQYF.

This chain joins TRBV3-1 (or the pseudogene TRBV3-2) and TRBJ1-6, with TRBD1 identical over 9 bases. Germline V lookup: CDR1 LGHDT, CDR2 YNNKEL (reference sequence). The V segment lost 4 bases and the J segment 10 bases; nucleotides outside the gene matches: 5. The CDR3 contains 14 residues. The CDR3 DNA is TGTGCCAGCAGCCTCCGGGACAGGGCATCACCCCTCCACTTT. It translates to CASSLRDRASPLHF.

The gene calls are TRBV6-5 and TRBJ1-1, with 9 bases identical to TRBD1. This CDR3 has 14 residues. The trim removed 6 bases at V and 7 bases at J, leaving 9 bases unmatched. Germline assignment: CDR1 MNHEY and CDR2 SVGAGI. CDR3 loop: CASRPRTGALEAFF. As DNA, the CDR3 is TGTGCCAGCAGACCTCGGACAGGGGCCCTTGAAGCTTTCTTT.

The genes are TRBV28 and TRBJ2-5, with a possible D match to TRBD1 (6 bases). Germline CDR1 reads MDHEN; CDR2 reads SYDVKM. V was trimmed by 2 bases and J by 2 bases, leaving 6 bases between them. The length of the CDR3 is 13 residues. The CDR3 loop reads CASSLRGQETQYF. The DNA of the CDR3 is TGTGCCAGCAGTTTAAGGGGGCAAGAGACCCAGTACTTC.

V and J are TRBV5-8 and TRBJ2-7; D not resolved. The germline gives CDR1 SGHTS, CDR2 YDEGEE. Trimming took off 7 bases at V and 3 bases at J, with 5 bases between the two ends. The CDR3 extends over 10 amino acids. Written as DNA, the CDR3 is TGTGCCAGCCGTATCTACGAGCAGTACTTC. Residues: CASRIYEQYF.

V is TRBV6-5 and J is TRBJ1-2; unclear D gene. CDR1 and CDR2 (germline): MNHEY, SVGAGI. The CDR3 is 13 amino acids. V was shortened by 7 bases and J by 5 bases, with 14 bases between the two germline ends. CDR3 in amino acids: CASTERGGYGYTF. The CDR3 DNA is TGTGCCAGCACGGAGCGGGGTGGATATGGCTACACCTTC.

The sample holds a few counts of this clone. Additional DNA sequences in this sample encode the identical CDR3. The CDR3 here is CAISESRASGDHNEQFF. The CDR3 nucleotides are TGTGCCATCAGTGAGTCCCGAGCATCGGGAGATCATAATGAGCAGTTCTTC. V gene TRBV10-3 combines with J gene TRBJ2-1; TRBD2 might be the D (6 bases). Germline V gives CDR1 ENHRY, CDR2 SYGVKD. The V end lost 0 bases, the J end lost 7 bases, and 19 bases lay between the germline ends. The CDR3 consists of 17 residues.

This clone has a handful of counts. The J gene is TRBJ1-2, the V gene TRBV3-1 (or the pseudogene TRBV3-2); tentative D call: TRBD1 (5 bases). Trimming left V 7 bases short and J 6 bases short, with 18 bases between. The CDR3 covers 14 residues. Germline lookup yields CDR1 LGHDT and CDR2 YNNKEL (reference sequence). CDR3 sequence (DNA): TGTGCCAGCAACCCGACAGCCGCGTCCGATGGCTACACCTTC. Translated, it gives CASNPTAASDGYTF.

The chain carries TRBV7-2 and TRBJ2-5, with 10 bases that match TRBD2. This CDR3 contains 14 residues. Germline CDR1 and CDR2: SGHTA and FQGNSA. The junction had 5 bases not matched to a gene; V was cut back by 5 bases and J by 5 bases. Written as DNA, the CDR3 is TGTGCCAGCAGCGGACAGACTAGCGGGGAGACCCAGTACTTC. Translation gives CASSGQTSGETQYF. Full variable domain (remainder filled in from reference TRBV7-2 and TRBJ2-5): GAGVSQSPSNKVTEKGKDVELRCDPISGHTALYWYRQSLGQGLEFLIYFQGNSAPDKSGLPSDRFSAERTGGSVSTLTIQRTQQEDSAVYLCASSGQTSGETQYFGPGTRLLVL.

The chain carries TRBV4-1 and TRBJ1-2; D call uncertain. Germline V gene sequence: CDR1 MGHRA, CDR2 YSYEKL. The CDR3 loop spans 16 amino acids. Trimming shortened V by 1 base and J by 3 bases, and 15 bases separated the two germline ends. DNA of the CDR3: TGCGCCAGCAGCCAAGGGGTACAGCCTCAACACTATGGCTACACCTTC. Protein: CASSQGVQPQHYGYTF.

This clone was detected only once. The chain is built from TRBV18 and TRBJ1-4; weak D call: TRBD1 (5 bases). Germline lookup yields CDR1 KGHSH and CDR2 LQKENI. V was cut by 3 bases and J by 8 bases, with 16 bases left in between. This CDR3 comprises 15 residues. CDR3 amino acids: CASSPGTIGGEKLFF. The CDR3 nucleotides read TGTGCCAGCTCACCGGGGACTATTGGAGGGGAAAAACTGTTTTTT.

The chain recombines TRBV6-4 with TRBJ1-6; TRBD1 aligns across 8 bases. Germline CDR1 MRHNA, CDR2 SNTAGT. J was trimmed by 7 bases and V by 0 bases; bases with no gene match: 5. This CDR3 region has 16 residues. This chain's CDR3 is CASSDSETGENSPLHF. CDR3 DNA: TGTGCCAGCAGTGACTCGGAGACAGGGGAAAATTCACCCCTCCACTTT.

This chain uses TRBV18 with TRBJ1-1; D is unresolved. The CDR3 spans 14 residues. V lost 3 bases and J lost 5, with 13 bases in between. Per the germline V gene, CDR1 is KGHSH and CDR2 is LQKENI. The chain's CDR3 is CASSPGQRGTEAFF. CDR3 DNA sequence: TGTGCCAGCTCACCTGGGCAGAGAGGGACTGAAGCTTTCTTT.

This chain joins TRBV10-3 and TRBJ1-3, with D possibly TRBD1 on 5 matching bases. The germline V gene encodes CDR1 ENHRY and CDR2 SYGVKD. The CDR3 sequence is 13 residues long. The germline V and J ends were trimmed by 10 bases and 6 bases, with 16 bases remaining between them. CDR3 loop: CATEWDFENTIYF. CDR3 sequence (DNA): TGTGCCACCGAATGGGACTTCGAAAACACCATATATTTT.

The chain uses TRBV13 and TRBJ2-4; D perhaps matches TRBD1 (5 bases). Per germline, CDR1 PRHDT and CDR2 FYEKMQ (reference sequence). There are 16 residues in the CDR3. V lost 4 bases and J 6 bases, leaving 19 bases between the germline ends. The CDR3 loop is CASSSPDEQALNIQYF. Here the CDR3 DNA reads TGTGCCAGCAGCTCCCCGGACGAACAGGCTTTAAACATTCAGTACTTC.

This sequence joins TRBV3-1 (or the pseudogene TRBV3-2) and TRBJ1-6, with a possible D match to TRBD1 (5 bases). The CDR3 is 16 amino acids. Germline V gives CDR1 LGHDT, CDR2 YNNKEL (reference sequence). Trimming left V 3 bases short and J 4 bases short, with 13 bases between. The CDR3 nucleotides are TGTGCCAGCAGCCAGGGGGGTGGGAGATATAATTCACCCCTCCACTTT. The encoded protein is CASSQGGGRYNSPLHF.

The chain uses TRBV23-1 and TRBJ1-2; tentative D call: TRBD1 (6 bases). TRBV23-1 is an ORF; its function is uncertain. The CDR3 spans 17 residues. The germline V and J ends were trimmed by 0 bases and 4 bases, with 18 bases remaining between them. The CDR3 reads CASSQSLRGHAFYGYTF. The CDR3 region has the DNA TGCGCCAGCAGTCAATCACTCAGGGGCCACGCCTTCTATGGCTACACCTTC.

This clone was observed a few times. The chain couples TRBV27 to TRBJ1-4; 8 positions match TRBD1. There are 17 residues in the CDR3. Germline V lookup: CDR1 MNHEY, CDR2 SMNVEV (reference sequence). The ends lost 2 bases at V and 6 bases at J; junction bases unmatched: 11. The CDR3 region is CASSLKWAGGRDEKLFF. The DNA for the CDR3 is TGTGCCAGCAGTTTAAAGTGGGCAGGGGGCCGGGATGAAAAACTGTTTTTT.

This clone was observed once. This chain uses TRBV5-1 with TRBJ2-5, with no clear D. Germline V gene sequence: CDR1 SGHRS, CDR2 YFSETQ. Trimming stripped 0 bases from V and 3 bases from J, with 6 bases between. This CDR3 spans 13 amino acids. CDR3 in DNA: TGCGCCAGCAGCTTGGGGGCAGAAGAGACCCAGTACTTC. Translation: CASSLGAEETQYF.